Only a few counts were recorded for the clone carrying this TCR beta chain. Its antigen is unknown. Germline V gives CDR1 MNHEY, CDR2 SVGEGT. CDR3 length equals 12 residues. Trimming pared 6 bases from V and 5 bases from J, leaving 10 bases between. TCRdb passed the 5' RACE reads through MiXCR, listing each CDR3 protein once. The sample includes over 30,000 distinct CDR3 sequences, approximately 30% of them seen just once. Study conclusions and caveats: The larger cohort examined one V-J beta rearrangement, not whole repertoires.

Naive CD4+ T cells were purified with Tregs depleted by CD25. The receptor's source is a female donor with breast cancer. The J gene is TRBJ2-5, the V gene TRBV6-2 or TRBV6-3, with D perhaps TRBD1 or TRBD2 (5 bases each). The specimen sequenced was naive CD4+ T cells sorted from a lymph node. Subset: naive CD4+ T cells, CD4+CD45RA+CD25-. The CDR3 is CASRGTLETQYF. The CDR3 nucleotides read TGTGCCAGCAGAGGGACGCTGGAGACCCAGTACTTC.